The text below deals with one TCR beta chain. Its antigen is unknown. This entry comes from a study of shared clonotypes between healthy human individuals. Genomic DNA of every subset was divided equally among multiple immunoSEQ plates. Method: immunoSEQ multiplex PCR; TCRdb's copy keeps in-frame clones and lacks some. The table shows around 690,000 clones, with about 90% occurring only once. Germline assignment: CDR1 MNHEY and CDR2 SMNVEV (reference sequence). This CDR3 contains 13 residues. The ends were cut back, 5 bases at V and 6 bases at J, with 11 bases in the middle. Broader study findings: Compared with memory subsets, naive subsets generally had larger estimated richness. It was the few donors that limited the genetic and exposure-history diversity represented.

The clonotype comes from a man aged 18 to 30 in good health. Some clones in this sample may be carry-over from other donors' samples. Material for sequencing was memory CD8+ T cells from PBMCs. As for subset: CD45RO+ cells pooled with CCR7-negative TemRA cells. This chain links TRBV27 with TRBJ2-1; D not resolved. For the CDR3, the DNA is TGTGCCAGCAGTCGAAACTCCCTCAATGAGCAGTTCTTC. Translating it yields CASSRNSLNEQFF.